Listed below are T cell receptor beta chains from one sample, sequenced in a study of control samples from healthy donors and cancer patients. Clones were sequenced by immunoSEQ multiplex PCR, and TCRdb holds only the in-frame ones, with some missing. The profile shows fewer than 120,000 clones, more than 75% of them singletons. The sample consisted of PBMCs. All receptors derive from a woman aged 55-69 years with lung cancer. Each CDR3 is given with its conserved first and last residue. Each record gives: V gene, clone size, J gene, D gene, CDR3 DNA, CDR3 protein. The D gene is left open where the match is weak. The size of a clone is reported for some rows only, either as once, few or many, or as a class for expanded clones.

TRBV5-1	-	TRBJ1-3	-	TGCGCCAGCAGCTTGGGGGGACGCGGGTCCGGAAACACCATATATTTT	CASSLGGRGSGNTIYF
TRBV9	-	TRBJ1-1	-	TGTGCCAGCAGCGCGGGTCCCATCGGGAACACTGAAGCTTTCTTT	CASSAGPIGNTEAFF
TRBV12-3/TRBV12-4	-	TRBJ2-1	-	TGTGCCAGCAGTTTACTTCCTAGGGGTGAGCAGTTCTTC	CASSLLPRGEQFF
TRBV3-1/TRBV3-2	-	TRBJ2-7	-	TGTGCCAGCAGCCAAGTTGGCTACGAGCAGTACTTC	CASSQVGYEQYF
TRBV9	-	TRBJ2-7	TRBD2	TGTGCCAGCACCCCGACTAGCGAGGTACACGAGCAGTACTTC	CASTPTSEVHEQYF
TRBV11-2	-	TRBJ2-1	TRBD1	TGTGCCAGCAGCTTACCCGACAGGGTTGCCTACAATGAGCAGTTCTTC	CASSLPDRVAYNEQFF
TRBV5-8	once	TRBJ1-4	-	TGTGCCAGCAGCTTCGGCAGATCGGGTGAAAAACTGTTTTTT	CASSFGRSGEKLFF
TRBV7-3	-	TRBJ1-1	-	TGTGCCAGCAGCCCCTCGGGGCAAGAAGCTTTCTTT	CASSPSGQEAFF
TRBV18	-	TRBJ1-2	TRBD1	TGTGCCAGCTCACTAACAGGGGGCGCGGACTATGGCTACACCTTC	CASSLTGGADYGYTF
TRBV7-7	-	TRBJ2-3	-	TGTGCTAGCAGCGGGACAGGAGCCACAGATACGCAGTATTTT	CASSGTGATDTQYF
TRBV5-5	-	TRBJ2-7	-	TGTGCCAGCAGCTTGGCCTCAGTAGGAGGCTCCGAGCAGTACTTC	CASSLASVGGSEQYF
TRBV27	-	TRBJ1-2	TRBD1	TGTGCCAGCAGGACAGGGGGCGTAAGTGGCTACACCTTC	CASRTGGVSGYTF
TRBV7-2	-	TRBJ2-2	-	TGTGCCAGCAGCGTTGGGGGCTGGAACACCGGGGAGCTGTTTTTT	CASSVGGWNTGELFF
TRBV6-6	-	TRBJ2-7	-	TGTGCCAGCAGTCAAACCCGTGGCGAGCAGTACTTC	CASSQTRGEQYF
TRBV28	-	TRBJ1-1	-	TGTGCCAGCATTACGGGGCCGAACACTGAAGCTTTCTTT	CASITGPNTEAFF
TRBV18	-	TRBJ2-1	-	TGTGCCAGCTCACCAGAGCGCTCCTACAATGAGCAGTTCTTC	CASSPERSYNEQFF
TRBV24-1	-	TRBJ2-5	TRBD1	TGTGCCACCAGTGGGGGGACAGGGGCGAACCCACAAGAGACCCAGTACTTC	CATSGGTGANPQETQYF
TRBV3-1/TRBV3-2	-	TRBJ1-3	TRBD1	TGTGCCAGCAGCCTACGGACAGGCCGCTCTGGAAACACCATATATTTT	CASSLRTGRSGNTIYF
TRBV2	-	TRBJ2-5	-	TGTGCCAGCAGTTCTGAGGGGGGGTGGTCCGAGACCCAGTACTTC	CASSSEGGWSETQYF
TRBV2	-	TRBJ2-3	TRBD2	TGTGCCAGCAGTGAAAGCGGGGCTGGCACAGATACGCAGTATTTT	CASSESGAGTDTQYF
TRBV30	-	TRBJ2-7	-	TGTGCCTGGAGTGTAAGAGGAGGCTACGAGCAGTACTTC	CAWSVRGGYEQYF
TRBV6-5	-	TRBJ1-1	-	TGTGCCAGCAGACGACTGCCCTCTGAAGCTTTCTTT	CASRRLPSEAFF
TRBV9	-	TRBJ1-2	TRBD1	TGTGCCAGCAGCGGACAGGGAAAGGGGAGACCTTATGGCTACACCTTC	CASSGQGKGRPYGYTF
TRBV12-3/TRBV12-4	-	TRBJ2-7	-	TGTGCCAGCAGTTTAGCGGGAGCAGCCGAGCAGTACTTC	CASSLAGAAEQYF
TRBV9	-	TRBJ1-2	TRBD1	TGTGCCAGCAGCGTAGAGGGACAGGGGGCGGGCGGCTACACCTTC	CASSVEGQGAGGYTF
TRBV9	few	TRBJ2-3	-	TGTGCCAGCAGCGCGGACACCCAGGCTCCTGCGGATACGCAGTATTTT	CASSADTQAPADTQYF
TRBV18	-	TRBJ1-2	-	TGTGCCAGCTCACCACCTGGGGACCTCTTTGGCTACACCTTC	CASSPPGDLFGYTF
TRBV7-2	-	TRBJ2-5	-	TGTGCCAGCAGCGCCGTCTACAGGGAGGGGGAGACCCAGTACTTC	CASSAVYREGETQYF
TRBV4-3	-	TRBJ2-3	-	TGCGCCAGCAGCCAAGCTGCGGGCACAGATACGCAGTATTTT	CASSQAAGTDTQYF
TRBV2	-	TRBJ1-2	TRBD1	TGTGCCAGCACCCCCCAGCCCGGGACAGGGGAGGGCTACACCTTC	CASTPQPGTGEGYTF
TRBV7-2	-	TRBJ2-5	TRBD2	TGTGCCAGCAGCGTCGGGAGGTCACAAGAGACCCAGTACTTC	CASSVGRSQETQYF
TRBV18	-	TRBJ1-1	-	TGTGCCAGCTCACTAAGTGTCGGGGAAGGGGTCACTGAAGCTTTCTTT	CASSLSVGEGVTEAFF
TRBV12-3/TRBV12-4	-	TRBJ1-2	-	TGTGCCAGCAGTGATCGTACAGTCGAACGCTTC	CASSDRTVERF
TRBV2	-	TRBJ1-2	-	TGTGCCAGCAGTGAATATACAGCTAACTATGGCTACACCTTC	CASSEYTANYGYTF
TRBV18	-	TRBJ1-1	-	TGTGCCAGCTCACCAGTCTATCAGGGTGTGAACACTGAAGCTTTCTTT	CASSPVYQGVNTEAFF
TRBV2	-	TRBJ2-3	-	TGTGCCAGCAGACCATTGGGGGGCTATACGCAGTATTTT	CASRPLGGYTQYF
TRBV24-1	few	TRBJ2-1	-	TGTGCCACCAGTGATGGTGCGGAGGTCGACTACAATGAGCAGTTCTTC	CATSDGAEVDYNEQFF
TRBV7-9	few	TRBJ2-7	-	TGTGCCAGCAGCTTAGGGGGTGGGGGAATCCCCTACGAGCAGTACTTC	CASSLGGGGIPYEQYF
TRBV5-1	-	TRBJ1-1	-	TGCGCCAGCAGCTTGGCCACGGGGATGGTAGCAGAAGCTTTCTTT	CASSLATGMVAEAFF
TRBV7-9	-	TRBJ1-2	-	TGTGCCAGCAGCTTAGCTATGGGGGACGGCTACACCTTC	CASSLAMGDGYTF
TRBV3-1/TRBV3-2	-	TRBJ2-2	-	TGTGCCAGCAGCCAAGCCGTTGGGGGCGCGAACACCGGGGAGCTGTTTTTT	CASSQAVGGANTGELFF
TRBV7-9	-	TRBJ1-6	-	TGTGCCAGCAGCTTATCCCATGGGGGTAATTCACCCCTCCACTTT	CASSLSHGGNSPLHF
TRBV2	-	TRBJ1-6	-	TGTGCCAGCAAGGCGACAGTAGATAATTCACCCCTCCACTTT	CASKATVDNSPLHF
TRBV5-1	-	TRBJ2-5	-	TGCGCCAGCCGGGGACAAGAGACCCAGTACTTC	CASRGQETQYF
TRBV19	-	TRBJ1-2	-	TGTGCCAGTAGTTGGGGGGGCGCGGACTATGGCTACACCTTC	CASSWGGADYGYTF
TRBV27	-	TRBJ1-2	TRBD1	TGTGCCAGCAGTCCCATAGGACAGGGCCTCTATGGCTACACCTTC	CASSPIGQGLYGYTF
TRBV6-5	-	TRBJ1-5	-	TGTGCCAGCAGTCCGGACCTCCCTGGGCAGCCCCAGCATTTT	CASSPDLPGQPQHF
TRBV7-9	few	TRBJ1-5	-	TGTGCCAGCAGCTTAGGCAACGGGTATCAGCCCCAGCATTTT	CASSLGNGYQPQHF
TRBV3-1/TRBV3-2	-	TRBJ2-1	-	TGTGCCAGCAGCCAAGAGCCCGCTGAGTGGAATGAGCAGTTCTTC	CASSQEPAEWNEQFF
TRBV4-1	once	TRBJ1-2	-	TGCGCCAGCAGCCAAGGTCAGGAGGTCAACTATGGCTACACCTTC	CASSQGQEVNYGYTF
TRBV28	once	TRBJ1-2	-	TGTGCCAGCAGTTTAAAACCGCAGGGAGTTGGTGGCTACACCTTC	CASSLKPQGVGGYTF
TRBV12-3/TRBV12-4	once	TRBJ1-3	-	TGTGCCGCAGAAAGGCTTGGAAACACCATATATTTT	CAAERLGNTIYF
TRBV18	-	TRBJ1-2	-	TGTGCCAGCTCGCCACCGGGGGCGGGGCTGGGTTATGGCTACACCTTC	CASSPPGAGLGYGYTF